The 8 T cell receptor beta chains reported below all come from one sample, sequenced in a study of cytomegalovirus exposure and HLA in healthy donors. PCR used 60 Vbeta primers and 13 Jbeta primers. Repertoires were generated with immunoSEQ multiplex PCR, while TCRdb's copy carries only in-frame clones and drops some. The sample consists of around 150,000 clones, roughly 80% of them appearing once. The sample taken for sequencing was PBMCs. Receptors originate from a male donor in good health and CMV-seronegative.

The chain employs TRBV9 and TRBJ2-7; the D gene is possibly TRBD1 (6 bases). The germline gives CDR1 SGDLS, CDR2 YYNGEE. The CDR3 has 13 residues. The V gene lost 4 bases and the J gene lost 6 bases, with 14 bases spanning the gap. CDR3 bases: TGTGCCAGCAGCTCAGGGGTTTCCGGCGAGCAGTACTTC. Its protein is CASSSGVSGEQYF.

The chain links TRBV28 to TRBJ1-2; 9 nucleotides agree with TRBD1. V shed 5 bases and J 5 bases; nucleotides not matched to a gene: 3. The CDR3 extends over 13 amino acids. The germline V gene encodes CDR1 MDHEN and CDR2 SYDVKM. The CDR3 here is CASSGDRVYGYTF. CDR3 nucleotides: TGTGCCAGCAGTGGGGACAGGGTTTATGGCTACACCTTC.

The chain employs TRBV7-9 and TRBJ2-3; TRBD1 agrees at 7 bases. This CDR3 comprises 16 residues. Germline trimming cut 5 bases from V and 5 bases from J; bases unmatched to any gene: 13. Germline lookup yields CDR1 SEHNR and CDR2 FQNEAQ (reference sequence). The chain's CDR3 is CASSLPRTGWRDTQYF. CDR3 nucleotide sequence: TGTGCCAGCAGCCTACCACGGACAGGCTGGCGAGATACGCAGTATTTT.

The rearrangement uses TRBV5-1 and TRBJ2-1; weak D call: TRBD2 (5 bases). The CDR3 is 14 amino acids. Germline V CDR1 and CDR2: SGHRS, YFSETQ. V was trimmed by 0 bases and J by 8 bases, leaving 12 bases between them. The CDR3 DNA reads TGCGCCAGCAGCTTGGCTAGCCCCGGAGATGAGCAGTTCTTC. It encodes CASSLASPGDEQFF.

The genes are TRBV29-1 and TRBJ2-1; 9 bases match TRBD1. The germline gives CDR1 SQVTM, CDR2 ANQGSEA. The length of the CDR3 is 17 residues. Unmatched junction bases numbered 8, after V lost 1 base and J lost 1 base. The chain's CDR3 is CSVEGGTGTLSYNEQFF. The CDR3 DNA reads TGCAGCGTTGAAGGCGGGACAGGGACACTATCCTACAATGAGCAGTTCTTC.

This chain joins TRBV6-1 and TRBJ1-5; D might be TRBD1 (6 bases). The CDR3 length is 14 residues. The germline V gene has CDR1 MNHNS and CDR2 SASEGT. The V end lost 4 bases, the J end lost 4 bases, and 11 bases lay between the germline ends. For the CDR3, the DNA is TGTGCCAGCAGTGCAGGGAGGGGGAATCAGCCCCAGCATTTT. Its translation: CASSAGRGNQPQHF.

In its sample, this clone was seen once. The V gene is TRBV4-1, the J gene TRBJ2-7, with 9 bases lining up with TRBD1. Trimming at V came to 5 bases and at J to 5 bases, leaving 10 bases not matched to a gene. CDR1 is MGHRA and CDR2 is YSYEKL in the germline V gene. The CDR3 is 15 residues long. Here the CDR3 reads CASSNRGQGFHEQYF. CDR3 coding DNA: TGCGCCAGCAGCAACCGAGGACAGGGGTTTCACGAGCAGTACTTC.

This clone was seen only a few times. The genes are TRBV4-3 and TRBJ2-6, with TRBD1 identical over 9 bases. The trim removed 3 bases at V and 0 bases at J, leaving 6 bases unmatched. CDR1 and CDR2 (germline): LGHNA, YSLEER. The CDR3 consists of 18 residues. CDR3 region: CASSQDRGQPSGANVLTF. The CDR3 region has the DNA TGCGCCAGCAGCCAGGACAGGGGCCAACCCTCTGGGGCCAACGTCCTGACTTTC.